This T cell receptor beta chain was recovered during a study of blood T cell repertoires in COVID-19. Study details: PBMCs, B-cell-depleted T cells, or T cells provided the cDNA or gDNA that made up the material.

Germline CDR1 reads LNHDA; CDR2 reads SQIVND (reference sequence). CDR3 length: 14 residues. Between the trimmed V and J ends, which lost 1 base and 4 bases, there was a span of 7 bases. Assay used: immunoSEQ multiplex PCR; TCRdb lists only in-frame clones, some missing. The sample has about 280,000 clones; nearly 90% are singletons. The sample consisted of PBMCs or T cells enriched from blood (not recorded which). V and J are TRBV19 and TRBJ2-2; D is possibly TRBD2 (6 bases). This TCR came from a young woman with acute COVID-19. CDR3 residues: CASSIAGGTGELFF. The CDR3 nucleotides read TGTGCCAGTAGTATAGCCGGGGGCACCGGGGAGCTGTTTTTT. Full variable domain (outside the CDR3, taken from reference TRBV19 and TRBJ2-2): DGGITQSPKYLFRKEGQNVTLSCEQNLNHDAMYWYRQDPGQGLRLIYYSQIVNDFQKGDIAEGYSVSREKKESFPLTVTSAQKNPTAFYLCASSIAGGTGELFFGEGSRLTVL.